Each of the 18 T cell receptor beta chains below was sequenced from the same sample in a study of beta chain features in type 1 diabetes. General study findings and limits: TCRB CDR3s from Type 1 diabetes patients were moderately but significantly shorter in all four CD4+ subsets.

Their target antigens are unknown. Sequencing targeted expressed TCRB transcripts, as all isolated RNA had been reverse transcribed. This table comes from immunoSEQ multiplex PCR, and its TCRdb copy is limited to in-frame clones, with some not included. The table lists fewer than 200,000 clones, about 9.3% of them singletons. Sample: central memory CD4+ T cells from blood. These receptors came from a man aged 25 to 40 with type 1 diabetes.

CDR3 region: CASSGGTSGIRTDTQYF. The CDR3 DNA is TGTGCCAGCAGCGGGGGGACTAGCGGGATCCGCACAGATACGCAGTATTTT. The chain is built from TRBV5-4 and TRBJ2-3; the match to TRBD2 covers 13 bases. J lost 1 base, V lost 4 bases, and 6 bases had no gene match. The CDR3 is 17 amino acids. Germline assignment: CDR1 SGHNT and CDR2 YYREEE (reference sequence). Full variable domain (missing parts from reference TRBV5-4 and TRBJ2-3): ETGVTQSPTHLIKTRGQQVTLRCSSQSGHNTVSWYQQALGQGPQFIFQYYREEENGRGNFPPRFSGLQFPNYSSELNVNALELDDSALYLCASSGGTSGIRTDTQYFGPGTRLTVL.

CDR3 region: CATAPRLAGGGDEQFF. CDR3 DNA: TGTGCCACCGCCCCCAGACTAGCGGGAGGGGGGGATGAGCAGTTCTTC. The V gene is TRBV15, the J gene TRBJ2-1; 14 positions agree with TRBD2. Germline loops: CDR1 LNHNV, CDR2 YYDKDF (reference sequence). V gave up 8 bases and J gave up 8 bases; unmatched junction bases: 11. The CDR3 is 16 amino acids.

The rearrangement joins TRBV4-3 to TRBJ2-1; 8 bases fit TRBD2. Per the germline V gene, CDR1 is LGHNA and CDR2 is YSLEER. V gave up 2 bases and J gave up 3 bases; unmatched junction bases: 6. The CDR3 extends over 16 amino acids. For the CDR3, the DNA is TGCGCCAGCAGCCAACGCCCGGGACTAGACTACAATGAGCAGTTCTTC. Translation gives CASSQRPGLDYNEQFF.

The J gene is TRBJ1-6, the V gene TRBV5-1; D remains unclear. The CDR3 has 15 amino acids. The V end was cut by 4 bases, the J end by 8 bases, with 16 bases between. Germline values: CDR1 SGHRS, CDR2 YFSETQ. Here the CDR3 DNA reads TGCGCCAGCAGCATGACTCCCGCGGGAGATTCACCCCTCCACTTT. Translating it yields CASSMTPAGDSPLHF.

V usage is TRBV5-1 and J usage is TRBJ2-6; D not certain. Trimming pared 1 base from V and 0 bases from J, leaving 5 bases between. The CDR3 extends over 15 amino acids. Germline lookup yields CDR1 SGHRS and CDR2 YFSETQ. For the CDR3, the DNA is TGCGCCAGCAGCTTGTTTCTCTCTGGGGCCAACGTCCTGACTTTC. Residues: CASSLFLSGANVLTF.

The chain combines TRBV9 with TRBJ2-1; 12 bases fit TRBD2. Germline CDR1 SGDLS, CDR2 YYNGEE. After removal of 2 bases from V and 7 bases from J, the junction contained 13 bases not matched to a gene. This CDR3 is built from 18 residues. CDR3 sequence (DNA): TGTGCCAGCAGCGTCTCCACCCCTAGCGGGAGGGCCCCGAATGAGCAGTTCTTC. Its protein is CASSVSTPSGRAPNEQFF.

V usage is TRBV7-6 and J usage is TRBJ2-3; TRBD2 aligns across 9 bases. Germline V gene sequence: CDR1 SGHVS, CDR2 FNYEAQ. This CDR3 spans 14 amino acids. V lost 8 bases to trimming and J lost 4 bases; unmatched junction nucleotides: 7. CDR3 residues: CASGGSSGADTQYF. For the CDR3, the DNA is TGTGCCAGCGGGGGCTCTAGCGGGGCAGATACGCAGTATTTT.

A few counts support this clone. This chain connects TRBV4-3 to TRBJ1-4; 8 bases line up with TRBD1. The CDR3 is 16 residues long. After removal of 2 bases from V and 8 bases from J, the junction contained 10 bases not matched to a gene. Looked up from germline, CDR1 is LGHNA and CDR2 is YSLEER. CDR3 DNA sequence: TGCGCCAGCAGCCAATCCTCAGGGGGCGTAGGCGAAAAACTGTTTTTT. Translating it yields CASSQSSGGVGEKLFF.

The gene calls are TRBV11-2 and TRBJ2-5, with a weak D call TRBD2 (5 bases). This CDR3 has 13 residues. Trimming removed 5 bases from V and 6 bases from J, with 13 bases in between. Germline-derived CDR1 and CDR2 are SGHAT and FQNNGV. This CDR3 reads CASSPGSGKTQYF. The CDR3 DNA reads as TGTGCCAGCAGCCCGGGGTCGGGAAAGACCCAGTACTTC.

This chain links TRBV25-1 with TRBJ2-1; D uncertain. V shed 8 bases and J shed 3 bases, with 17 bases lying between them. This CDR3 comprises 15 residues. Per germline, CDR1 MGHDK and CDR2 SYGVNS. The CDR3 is CASSTNQFNYNEQFF. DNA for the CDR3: TGTGCCAGCTCCACGAACCAGTTTAACTACAATGAGCAGTTCTTC. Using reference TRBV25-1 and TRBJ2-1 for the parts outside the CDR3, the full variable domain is EADIYQTPRYLVIGTGKKITLECSQTMGHDKMYWYQQDPGMELHLIHYSYGVNSTEKGDLSSESTVSRIRTEHFPLTLESARPSHTSQYLCASSTNQFNYNEQFFGPGTRLTVL.

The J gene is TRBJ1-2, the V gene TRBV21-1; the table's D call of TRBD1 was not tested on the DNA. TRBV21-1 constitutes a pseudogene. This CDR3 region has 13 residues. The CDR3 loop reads CASSNAVTVLNTF. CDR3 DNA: TGTGCCAGCAGCAATGCCGTGACAGTCTTGAACACCTTC.

The CDR3 is CASSSSIYNEQFF. The CDR3 DNA reads as TGTGCCAGCAGCTCGTCTATCTACAATGAGCAGTTCTTC. The chain has TRBV7-2 and TRBJ2-1; no definite D call. Trimming took off 4 bases at V and 3 bases at J, with 7 bases between the two ends. Germline assignment: CDR1 SGHTA and CDR2 FQGNSA. This CDR3 region has 13 residues.

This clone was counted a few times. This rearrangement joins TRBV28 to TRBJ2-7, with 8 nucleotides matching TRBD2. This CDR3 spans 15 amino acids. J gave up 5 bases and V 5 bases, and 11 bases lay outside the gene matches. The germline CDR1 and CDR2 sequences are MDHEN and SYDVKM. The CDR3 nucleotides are TGTGCCAGCAGTCAAGCGGGGACTAGGAAAGACGAGCAGTACTTC. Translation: CASSQAGTRKDEQYF. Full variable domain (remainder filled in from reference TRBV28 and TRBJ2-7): DVKVTQSSRYLVKRTGEKVFLECVQDMDHENMFWYRQDPGLGLRLIYFSYDVKMKEKGDIPEGYSVSREKKERFSLILESASTNQTSMYLCASSQAGTRKDEQYFGPGTRLTVT.

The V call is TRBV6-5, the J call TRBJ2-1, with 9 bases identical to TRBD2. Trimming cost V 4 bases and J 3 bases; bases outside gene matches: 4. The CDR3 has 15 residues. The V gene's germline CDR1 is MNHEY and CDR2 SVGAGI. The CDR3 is CASSSSAGGYNEQFF. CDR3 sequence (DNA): TGTGCCAGCAGTTCTTCAGCGGGAGGCTACAATGAGCAGTTCTTC.

CDR3 residues: CASSPAAGSYEQYF. For the CDR3, the DNA is TGTGCCAGCAGCCCAGCAGCGGGGTCCTACGAGCAGTACTTC. The chain links TRBV7-6 to TRBJ2-7; 7 bases agree with TRBD2. The CDR3 has 14 residues. CDR1 is SGHVS, CDR2 FNYEAQ, per germline. V lost 5 bases, J lost 1 base, and 5 bases stayed unmatched.

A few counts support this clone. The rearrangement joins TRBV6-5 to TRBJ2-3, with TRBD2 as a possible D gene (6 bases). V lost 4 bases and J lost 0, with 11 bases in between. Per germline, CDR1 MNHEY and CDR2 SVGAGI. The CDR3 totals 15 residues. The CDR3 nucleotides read TGTGCCAGCAGTTGGAGCGGGCCGAGCACAGATACGCAGTATTTT. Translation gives CASSWSGPSTDTQYF.

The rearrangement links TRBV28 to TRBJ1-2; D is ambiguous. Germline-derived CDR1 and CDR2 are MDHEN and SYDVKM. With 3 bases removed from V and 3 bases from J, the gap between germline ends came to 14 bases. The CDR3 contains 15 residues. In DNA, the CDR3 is TGTGCCAGCAGTTTTATAACGAACTCGGACTATGGCTACACCTTC. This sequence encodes CASSFITNSDYGYTF.

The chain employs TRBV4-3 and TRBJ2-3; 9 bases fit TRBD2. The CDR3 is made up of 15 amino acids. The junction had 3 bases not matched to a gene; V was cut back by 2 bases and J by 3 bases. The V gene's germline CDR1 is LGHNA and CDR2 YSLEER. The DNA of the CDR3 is TGCGCCAGCAGCCAACTAGCGGGAATGACAGATACGCAGTATTTT. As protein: CASSQLAGMTDTQYF.